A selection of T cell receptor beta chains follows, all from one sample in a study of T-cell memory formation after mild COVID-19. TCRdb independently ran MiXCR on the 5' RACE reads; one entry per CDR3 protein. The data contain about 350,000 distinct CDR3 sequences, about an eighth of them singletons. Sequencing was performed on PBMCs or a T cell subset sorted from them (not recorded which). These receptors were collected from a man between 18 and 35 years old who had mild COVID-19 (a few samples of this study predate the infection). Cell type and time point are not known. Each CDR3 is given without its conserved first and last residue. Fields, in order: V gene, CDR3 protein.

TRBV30,AWNRGYEQY
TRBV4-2,ASSQNRDTVPGELF
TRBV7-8,ASSSTVDSRNIQY
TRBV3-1,ASSLQGWNTEAF
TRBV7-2,ASSLYRGGWSGNTIY
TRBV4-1,ASLAPNYGYT
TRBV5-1,ASSLAVRSQGSDEQF
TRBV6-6,ASSEQDSGATNEKLF
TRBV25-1,ASSEFGQGSDTQY
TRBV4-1,ASSHLTSGGETQY
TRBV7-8,ASSFLGQTNQPQH
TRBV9,ASSVGVTSEEQF
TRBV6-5,DSNRNGGWSEQF
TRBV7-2,ASSPNLPGGRGTQY
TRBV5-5,ASSWGDPEAF
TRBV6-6,ASRPTSGGMAYQETQY
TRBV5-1,ASSGRTYNEQF